The source of this T cell receptor beta chain is a study of T cell repertoires in cytomegalovirus infection. As for the study in general: In the study, CMV epitopes included recently identified HLA-C-restricted and well-studied HLA-B-restricted ones. Matching HLA type and CMV infection were both indicated by public TCR beta signatures.

TCRdb recomputed calls from the reads with MiXCR, one row per CDR3 protein. In the table there are hundreds of thousands of distinct CDR3 sequences, about 30% of which are singletons. Details on this clonotype: Its antigen is currently unknown.

V shed 5 bases, J shed 2 bases, and the junction held 7 bases outside the gene matches. The length of the CDR3 is 15 residues. CDR1 and CDR2 (germline): DFQATT, SNEGSKA (reference sequence). The TCR was taken from a human donor in good health (CMV status not recorded). Some clones in this sample may be carry-over from other donors' samples. The specimen was cultured CD8+ T cells from PBMCs, collected from culture after CMV antigen stimulation. V usage is TRBV20-1 and J usage is TRBJ1-5, with 9 bases lining up with TRBD1. CDR3 residues: CSAGGTGSGNQPQHF. Written as DNA, the CDR3 is TGCAGTGCTGGTGGGACAGGGTCTGGCAATCAGCCCCAGCATTTT.